This is a list of T cell receptor beta chains from one sample in a study of cytomegalovirus exposure and HLA in healthy donors. This table comes from immunoSEQ multiplex PCR, and its TCRdb copy is limited to in-frame clones, with some not included. The sample records about 140,000 clones, 73% being singletons. Sequencing used PBMCs. The receptor set was obtained from a human donor in good health. The CDR3 runs from the conserved cysteine through the conserved F or W. Fields, in order: V gene, J gene, D gene, clone size, CDR3 DNA, CDR3 protein. D genes are given only for firm matches. Size is stated for part of the rows, as once, few or many counts, or as a class when the clone is expanded.

TRBV9	TRBJ2-3	.	.	TGTGCCAGCAGCCAGCGAAGGACAGATACGCAGTATTTT	CASSQRRTDTQYF
TRBV15	TRBJ1-2	.	.	TGTGCCACCAGCAACCCGGACAGTAACTATGGCTACACCTTC	CATSNPDSNYGYTF
TRBV7-2	TRBJ2-1	.	.	TGTGCCAGCAGCCGGGGATCCTACAATGAGCAGTTCTTC	CASSRGSYNEQFF
TRBV30	TRBJ1-4	.	.	TGTGCCTGGAGTGCCGGGGGGAAACTGTTTTTT	CAWSAGGKLFF
TRBV14	TRBJ2-7	TRBD1	few	TGTGCCAGCAGCCAAGATCAGGGGACAGGGGTCTACGAGCAGTACTTC	CASSQDQGTGVYEQYF
TRBV11-2	TRBJ2-7	.	.	TGTGCCAGCAGCTTAGGAGGAGGGACCCCCTACGAGCAGTACTTC	CASSLGGGTPYEQYF
TRBV13	TRBJ1-2	.	.	TGTGCCAGCAGGCGCCGGGGGGGGCGGGACTATGGCTACACCTTC	CASRRRGGRDYGYTF
TRBV7-6	TRBJ2-1	TRBD2	few	TGTGCCAGCAGCTTGGCGACTAGCGGGAGTAGGGATGAGCAGTTCTTC	CASSLATSGSRDEQFF
TRBV7-8	TRBJ2-3	TRBD2	once	TGTGCCAGCAGCTCCGGGGGGGCACCAGATACGCAGTATTTT	CASSSGGAPDTQYF
TRBV5-1	TRBJ2-7	.	.	TGCGCCAGCAGTTCCCCAGGAACCCCTTCCTACGAGCAGTACTTC	CASSSPGTPSYEQYF
TRBV2	TRBJ2-7	TRBD2	few	TGTGCCAGCAGTGAAGATATTAGCGGGGGATCCTACGAGCAGTACTTC	CASSEDISGGSYEQYF
TRBV7-2	TRBJ2-1	TRBD2	few	TGTGCCAGCAGCTTGGTAGCGGGAGACAATGAGCAGTTCTTC	CASSLVAGDNEQFF
TRBV7-3	TRBJ2-3	TRBD2	few	TGTGCCAGCAGCCCGCGGACTAGCGGGGGTTGGGATACGCAGTATTTT	CASSPRTSGGWDTQYF
TRBV5-5	TRBJ2-7	TRBD1	.	TGTGCCAGCAGCTTGGTTCTCCGGACAGGGGGCTACCACGAGCAGTACTTC	CASSLVLRTGGYHEQYF
TRBV2	TRBJ1-1	TRBD1	.	TGTGCCAGCAGTGGACAGGGAGATGAAGCTTTCTTT	CASSGQGDEAFF
TRBV29-1	TRBJ2-3	TRBD2	few	TGCAGCGTTTCCGGGGGGGGCCTCACAGATACGCAGTATTTT	CSVSGGGLTDTQYF
TRBV2	TRBJ1-4	.	.	TGTGCCAGCAGCGCGGGGGTACCATGGGGTGAAAAACTGTTTTTT	CASSAGVPWGEKLFF
TRBV2	TRBJ1-2	TRBD1	.	TGTGCCAACGGACAGGGCGGCTACACCTTC	CANGQGGYTF
TRBV4-1	TRBJ2-7	.	.	TGCGCCAGCAGCCAGTTGACAGTCCGATACGAGCAGTACTTC	CASSQLTVRYEQYF
TRBV15	TRBJ1-5	.	few	TGTGCCACCAGCAGAGGAAGGGGGTTCCAGCCCCAGCATTTT	CATSRGRGFQPQHF